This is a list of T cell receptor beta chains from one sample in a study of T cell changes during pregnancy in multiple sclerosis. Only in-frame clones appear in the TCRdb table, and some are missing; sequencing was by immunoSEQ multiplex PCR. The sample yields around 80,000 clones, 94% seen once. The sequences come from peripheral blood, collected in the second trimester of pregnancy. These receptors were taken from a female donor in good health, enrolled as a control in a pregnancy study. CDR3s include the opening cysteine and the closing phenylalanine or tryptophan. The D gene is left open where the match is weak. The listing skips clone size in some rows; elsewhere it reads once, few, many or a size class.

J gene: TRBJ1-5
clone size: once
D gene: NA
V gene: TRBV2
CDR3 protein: CASSEDLRISDRHPYSNQPQHF
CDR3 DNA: TGTGCCAGCAGTGAAGACTTGAGAATCTCTGACAGGCACCCCTATAGCAATCAGCCCCAGCATTTT

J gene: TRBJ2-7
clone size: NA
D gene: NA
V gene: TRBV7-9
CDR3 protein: CASSFQRAGLTSYEQYF
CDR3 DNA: TGTGCCAGCAGCTTTCAACGCGCAGGCCTTACCTCCTACGAGCAGTACTTC

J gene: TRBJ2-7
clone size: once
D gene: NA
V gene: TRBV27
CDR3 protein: CASRQGRDYEQYF
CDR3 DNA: TGTGCCAGCAGGCAGGGGAGAGACTACGAGCAGTACTTC

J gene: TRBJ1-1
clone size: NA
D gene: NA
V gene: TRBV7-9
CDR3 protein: CASSPPRGITEAFF
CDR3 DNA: TGTGCCAGCAGCCCCCCTCGGGGGATCACTGAAGCTTTCTTT

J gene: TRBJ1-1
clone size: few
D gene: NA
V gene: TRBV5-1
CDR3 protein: CASSLEPGNTEAFF
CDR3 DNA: TGCGCCAGCAGCTTGGAGCCCGGGAACACTGAAGCTTTCTTT

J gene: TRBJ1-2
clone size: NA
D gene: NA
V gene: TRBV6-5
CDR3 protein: CASRQGYYGYTF
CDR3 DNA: TGTGCCAGCAGGCAGGGTTACTATGGCTACACCTTC

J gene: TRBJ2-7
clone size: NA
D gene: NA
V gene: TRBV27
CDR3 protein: CASRVGLNSYEQYF
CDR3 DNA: TGTGCCAGCAGGGTGGGACTCAACTCCTACGAGCAGTACTTC

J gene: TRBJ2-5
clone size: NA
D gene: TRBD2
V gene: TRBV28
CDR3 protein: CASSFRRLAEETQYF
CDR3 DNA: TGTGCCAGCAGTTTCCGGCGACTAGCGGAAGAGACCCAGTACTTC

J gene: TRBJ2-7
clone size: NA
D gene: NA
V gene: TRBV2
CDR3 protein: CASSEGLSSYEQYF
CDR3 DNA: TGTGCCAGCAGTGAGGGACTGTCGTCCTACGAGCAGTACTTC

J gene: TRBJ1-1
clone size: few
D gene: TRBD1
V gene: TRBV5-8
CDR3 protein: CASSSLDREAEAFF
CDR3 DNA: TGTGCCAGCAGCTCCCTTGACAGGGAGGCGGAAGCTTTCTTT

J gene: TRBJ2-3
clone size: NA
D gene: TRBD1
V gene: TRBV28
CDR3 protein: CASSRLGQGTDTDTQYF
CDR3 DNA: TGTGCCAGCAGTCGATTGGGACAGGGGACGGACACAGATACGCAGTATTTT

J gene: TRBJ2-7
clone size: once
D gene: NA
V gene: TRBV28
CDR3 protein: CASSLTIKPGLAGHEQYF
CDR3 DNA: TGTGCCAGCAGCCTCACCATCAAACCGGGACTTGCGGGCCACGAGCAGTACTTC

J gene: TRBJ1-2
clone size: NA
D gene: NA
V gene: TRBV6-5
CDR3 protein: CASSYRTDYGYTF
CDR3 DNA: TGTGCCAGCAGTTACCGGACAGACTATGGCTACACCTTC

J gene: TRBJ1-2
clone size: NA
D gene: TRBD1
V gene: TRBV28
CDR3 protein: CASSFGDRVVAYGYTF
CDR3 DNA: TGTGCCAGCAGTTTTGGGGACAGGGTGGTTGCCTATGGCTACACCTTC

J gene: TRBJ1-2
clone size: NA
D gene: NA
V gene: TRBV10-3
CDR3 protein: CAISEAGPGYTF
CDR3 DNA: TGTGCCATCAGTGAGGCGGGACCCGGCTACACCTTC

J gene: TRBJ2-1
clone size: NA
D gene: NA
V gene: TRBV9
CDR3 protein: CASSVEEYNEQFF
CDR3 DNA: TGTGCCAGCAGCGTAGAGGAGTACAATGAGCAGTTCTTC

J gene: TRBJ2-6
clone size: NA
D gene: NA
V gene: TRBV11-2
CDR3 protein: CASSSGRPGANVLTF
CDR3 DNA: TGTGCCAGCAGCTCAGGGAGGCCTGGGGCCAACGTCCTGACTTTC

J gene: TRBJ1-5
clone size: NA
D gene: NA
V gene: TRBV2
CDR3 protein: CASSPEGNQPQHF
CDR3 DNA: TGTGCCAGTTCTCCGGAGGGGAATCAGCCCCAGCATTTT

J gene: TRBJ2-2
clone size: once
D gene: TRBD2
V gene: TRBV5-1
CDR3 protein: CASSTGTSGRNTGELFF
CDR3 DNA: TGCGCCAGCAGCACGGGGACTAGCGGGAGGAACACCGGGGAGCTGTTTTTT

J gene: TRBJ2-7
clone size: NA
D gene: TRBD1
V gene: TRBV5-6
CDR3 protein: CASSFGTGVVYEQYF
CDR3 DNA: TGTGCCAGCAGCTTCGGGACAGGGGTTGTCTACGAGCAGTACTTC

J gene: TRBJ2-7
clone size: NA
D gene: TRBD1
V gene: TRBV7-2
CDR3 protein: CASSHDRGRHEQYF
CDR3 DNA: TGTGCCAGCAGCCATGACAGGGGGCGCCACGAGCAGTACTTC

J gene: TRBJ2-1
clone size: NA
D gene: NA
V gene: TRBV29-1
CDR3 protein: CSVEGGAGRLLNNNEQFF
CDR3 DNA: TGCAGCGTTGAGGGTGGGGCAGGGCGCCTTCTGAATAACAATGAGCAGTTCTTC

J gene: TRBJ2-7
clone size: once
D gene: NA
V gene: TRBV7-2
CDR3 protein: CASSLTGNIPYEQYF
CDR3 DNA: TGTGCCAGCAGTCTCACAGGGAATATTCCCTACGAGCAGTACTTC

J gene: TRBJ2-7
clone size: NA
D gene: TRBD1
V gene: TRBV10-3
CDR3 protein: CAISVGDRGYEQYF
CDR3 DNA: TGTGCCATCAGTGTAGGGGACAGGGGCTACGAGCAGTACTTC

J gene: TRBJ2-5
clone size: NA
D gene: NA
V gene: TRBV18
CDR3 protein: CASSRSGEETQYF
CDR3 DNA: TGTGCCAGCTCACGGTCGGGGGAAGAGACCCAGTACTTC

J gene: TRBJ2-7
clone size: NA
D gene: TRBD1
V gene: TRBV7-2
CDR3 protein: CASSVQQGALDEQYF
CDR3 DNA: TGTGCCAGCAGCGTGCAACAGGGGGCCCTCGACGAGCAGTACTTC

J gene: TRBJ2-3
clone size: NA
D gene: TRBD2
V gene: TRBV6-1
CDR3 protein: CASNPGLASTQYF
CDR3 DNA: TGTGCCAGCAATCCGGGACTAGCAAGCACGCAGTATTTT

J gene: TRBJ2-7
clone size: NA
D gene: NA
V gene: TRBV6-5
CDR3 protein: CASSYSGGESSYEQYF
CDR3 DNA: TGTGCCAGCAGTTACTCTGGCGGGGAGAGCTCCTACGAGCAGTACTTC

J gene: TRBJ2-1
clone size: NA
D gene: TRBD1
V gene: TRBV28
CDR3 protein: CASRLTGRYYNEQFF
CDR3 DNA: TGTGCCAGCAGACTGACAGGGAGATATTACAATGAGCAGTTCTTC

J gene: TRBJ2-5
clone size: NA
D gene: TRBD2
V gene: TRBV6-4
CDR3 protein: CASSDLAGKETQYF
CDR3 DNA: TGTGCCAGCAGTGACCTAGCGGGGAAAGAGACCCAGTACTTC

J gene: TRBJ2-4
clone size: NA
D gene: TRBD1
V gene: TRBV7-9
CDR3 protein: CASSLVGTGSPLAKNIQYF
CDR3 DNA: TGTGCCAGCAGCTTAGTTGGGACAGGGTCACCTTTAGCCAAAAACATTCAGTACTTC

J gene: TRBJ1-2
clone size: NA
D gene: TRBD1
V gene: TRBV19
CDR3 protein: CASSISGGSYGYTF
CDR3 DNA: TGTGCCAGTAGTATTTCAGGGGGATCCTATGGCTACACCTTC

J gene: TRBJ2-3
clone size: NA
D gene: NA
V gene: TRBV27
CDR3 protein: CASSLEGGWATDTQYF
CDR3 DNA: TGTGCCAGCAGTTTAGAGGGGGGGTGGGCGACAGATACGCAGTATTTT

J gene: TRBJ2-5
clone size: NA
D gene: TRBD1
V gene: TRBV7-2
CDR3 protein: CASIVDRGETQYF
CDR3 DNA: TGTGCCAGCATCGTAGACAGGGGAGAGACCCAGTACTTC

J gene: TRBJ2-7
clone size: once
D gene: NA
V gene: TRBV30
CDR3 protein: CAWDQGTPYEQYF
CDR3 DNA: TGTGCCTGGGACCAGGGGACCCCCTACGAGCAGTACTTC

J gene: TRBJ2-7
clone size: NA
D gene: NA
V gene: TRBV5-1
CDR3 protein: CASSLEEGIYEQYF
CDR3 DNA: TGCGCCAGCAGCTTGGAGGAGGGAATCTACGAGCAGTACTTC

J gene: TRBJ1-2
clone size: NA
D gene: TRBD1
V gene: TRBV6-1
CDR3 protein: CASTDPGQVRYYTF
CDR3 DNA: TGTGCCAGCACCGATCCGGGACAGGTTCGTTACTACACCTTC

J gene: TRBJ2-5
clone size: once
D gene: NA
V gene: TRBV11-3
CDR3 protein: CASSPGGTSETQYF
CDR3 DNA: TGTGCCAGCAGCCCGGGCGGGACTTCGGAGACCCAGTACTTC

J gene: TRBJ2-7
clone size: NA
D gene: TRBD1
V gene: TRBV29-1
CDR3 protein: CSGRTGPKSYEQYF
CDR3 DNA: TGCAGCGGACGGACAGGACCCAAGTCCTACGAGCAGTACTTC

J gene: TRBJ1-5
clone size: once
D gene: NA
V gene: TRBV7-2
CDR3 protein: CASSPGIRTDQPQHF
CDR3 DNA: TGTGCCAGCAGCCCTGGCATACGGACTGATCAGCCCCAGCATTTT

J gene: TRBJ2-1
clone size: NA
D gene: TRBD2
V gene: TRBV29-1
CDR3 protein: CSVERPSGRGYNEQFF
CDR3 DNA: TGCAGCGTTGAACGGCCTAGCGGGAGGGGCTACAATGAGCAGTTCTTC

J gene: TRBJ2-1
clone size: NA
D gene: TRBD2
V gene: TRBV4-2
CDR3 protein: CASSLGYRGRADNEQFF
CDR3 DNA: TGTGCCAGCAGCCTAGGTTATCGCGGGAGGGCGGACAATGAGCAGTTCTTC

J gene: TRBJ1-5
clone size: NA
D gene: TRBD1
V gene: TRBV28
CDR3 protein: CASNTGGSNQPQHF
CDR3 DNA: TGTGCCAGCAACACAGGGGGTAGCAATCAGCCCCAGCATTTT

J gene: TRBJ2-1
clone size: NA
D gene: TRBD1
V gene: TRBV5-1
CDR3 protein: CASSPGQEYNEQFF
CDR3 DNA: TGCGCCAGCAGCCCGGGACAGGAATACAATGAGCAGTTCTTC

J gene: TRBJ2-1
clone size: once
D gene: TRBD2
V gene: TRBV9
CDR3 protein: CASSVAGLAPYNEQFF
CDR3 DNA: TGTGCCAGCAGCGTAGCCGGACTAGCTCCGTACAATGAGCAGTTCTTC